Reported below is one TCR beta chain. As yet, its antigen is unknown. The method was immunoSEQ multiplex PCR; TCRdb's version includes in-frame clones alone and lacks a portion of them. The table shows approximately 50,000 clones, with roughly 80% occurring only once. TCR sequencing covered a few patients who responded to pembrolizumab. The record originates from a study of PD-1 blockade in mismatch repair-deficient tumors. About the study: Enrolled about 2013-2016, patients had progressing, pretreated mismatch repair-deficient cancers of approximately 13 types.

Trimming took 4 bases from V and 1 from J, leaving 26 bases between them. The CDR3 runs 19 residues. Germline values: CDR1 SGHNT, CDR2 YYREEE (reference sequence). Study-wide findings and caveats: After pembrolizumab, tumor-resident clones rose rapidly, then generally contracted before radiologic responses.

The receptor comes from an adult with mismatch repair-deficient cancer. The chain couples TRBV5-4 to TRBJ2-5; TRBD1 is a possible D gene (6 bases). The material sequenced was peripheral blood, taken 4 weeks after starting pembrolizumab. The CDR3 DNA sequence: TGTGCCAGCAGCGGGGCAGGCTATCAGGGGCCCCCTGGCCAAGAGACCCAGTACTTC. Its translation is CASSGAGYQGPPGQETQYF.